Below, 17 T cell receptor beta chains from the same sample are listed, as sequenced in a study of control samples from healthy donors and cancer patients. Data came from immunoSEQ multiplex PCR; TCRdb stores just in-frame clones and leaves some out. The profile covers 100,000 to 150,000 clones, with roughly 90% appearing a single time and roughly 2.5% taken by the ten largest. Sequencing input: blood. These receptors came from a middle-aged man in good health.

The CDR3 DNA sequence: TGTGCCAGCAGCCAAGGTGGAAACACCATATATTTT. Translating gives CASSQGGNTIYF. The V call is TRBV11-3, the J call TRBJ1-3; no clear D. The CDR3 spans 12 residues. The V and J ends lost 5 bases and 3 bases respectively, with 5 bases between them. Germline CDR1 and CDR2: SGHNT and YENEEA.

The genes are TRBV7-2 and TRBJ1-1; no definite D call. V lost 5 bases to trimming and J lost 1 base, with 11 bases between them. CDR3 length equals 14 residues. Germline V gene lookup returns CDR1 SGHTA and CDR2 FQGNSA. CDR3 nucleotide sequence: TGTGCCAGCAGCGAATTGCTTGGGAACACTGAAGCTTTCTTT. Its protein product is CASSELLGNTEAFF.

This chain uses TRBV28 with TRBJ1-5; 9 nucleotides align to TRBD1. Germline loops: CDR1 MDHEN, CDR2 SYDVKM. The CDR3 is made up of 15 amino acids. V lost 6 bases, J lost 6 bases, and 9 bases stayed unmatched. The CDR3 bases are TGTGCCAGCAGCCTCTTCGACAGGGGGAGTCAGCCCCAGCATTTT. This codes for CASSLFDRGSQPQHF. The variable domain in full, completed from reference TRBV28 and TRBJ1-5, reads DVKVTQSSRYLVKRTGEKVFLECVQDMDHENMFWYRQDPGLGLRLIYFSYDVKMKEKGDIPEGYSVSREKKERFSLILESASTNQTSMYLCASSLFDRGSQPQHFGDGTRLSIL.

This chain joins TRBV6-1 and TRBJ2-2; TRBD2 might be the D (5 bases). V lost 2 bases and J lost 0, with 13 bases in between. The germline gives CDR1 MNHNS, CDR2 SASEGT. The CDR3 is 17 amino acids. The CDR3 coding sequence is TGTGCCAGCAGTGAATTGGACCCCGGGGCGAACACCGGGGAGCTGTTTTTT. Translation: CASSELDPGANTGELFF.

The genes are TRBV10-3 and TRBJ1-4; D unresolved. Trimming shortened V by 0 bases and J by 2 bases, and 13 bases separated the two germline ends. The CDR3 consists of 17 residues. Per the germline V gene, CDR1 is ENHRY and CDR2 is SYGVKD. The chain's CDR3 is CAISESVPQATNEKLFF. In DNA form, the CDR3 reads TGTGCCATCAGTGAGTCTGTTCCCCAGGCCACTAATGAAAAACTGTTTTTT.

This clone has only one observation. V usage is TRBV18 and J usage is TRBJ2-7; tentative D call: TRBD1 (6 bases). The V and J ends lost 2 bases and 6 bases respectively, with 14 bases between them. The CDR3 sequence is 14 residues long. Germline-derived CDR1 and CDR2 are KGHSH and LQKENI. The CDR3, as DNA: TGTGCCAGCTCACCAAAGGCAGGGGTTGGCGAGCAGTACTTC. Translating gives CASSPKAGVGEQYF. Combining the CDR3 with reference TRBV18 and TRBJ2-7 gives the whole variable domain NAGVMQNPRHLVRRRGQEARLRCSPMKGHSHVYWYRQLPEEGLKFMVYLQKENIIDESGMPKERFSAEFPKEGPSILRIQQVVRGDSAAYFCASSPKAGVGEQYFGPGTRLTVT.

The chain has TRBV5-1 and TRBJ1-1; no definite D call. The CDR3 consists of 15 residues. The germline V gene encodes CDR1 SGHRS and CDR2 YFSETQ. V lost 1 base to trimming and J lost 0 bases, with 10 bases between them. CDR3 nucleotides: TGCGCCAGCAGCTTGCTCCCGGGCTTGAACACTGAAGCTTTCTTT. The encoded protein is CASSLLPGLNTEAFF. Full variable domain (missing parts from reference TRBV5-1 and TRBJ1-1): KAGVTQTPRYLIKTRGQQVTLSCSPISGHRSVSWYQQTPGQGLQFLFEYFSETQRNKGNFPGRFSGRQFSNSRSEMNVSTLELGDSALYLCASSLLPGLNTEAFFGQGTRLTVV.

This chain uses TRBV10-2 with TRBJ2-3; no clear D. Trimming removed 10 bases at V and 2 bases at J, with 10 bases between. This CDR3 is built from 12 residues. The germline V gene encodes CDR1 WSHSY and CDR2 SAAADI. This CDR3 reads CATQSFTDTQYF. The DNA for the CDR3 is TGCGCCACCCAGTCCTTCACAGATACGCAGTATTTT.

The chain employs TRBV7-2 and TRBJ2-7; D may be TRBD2 (6 bases). The CDR3 length is 15 residues. CDR1 is SGHTA and CDR2 is FQGNSA in the germline V gene. V dropped 0 bases and J dropped 3 bases, with 12 bases sitting between them. CDR3 in DNA: TGTGCCAGCAGCTTAGCGATCGGGAGCCACTACGAGCAGTACTTC. It specifies CASSLAIGSHYEQYF.

V is TRBV2 and J is TRBJ1-3; D unresolved. V gave up 8 bases and J gave up 0 bases, with 8 bases separating them. The CDR3 has 13 residues. Germline V gene data show CDR1 as SNHLY and CDR2 as FYNNEI. Here the CDR3 DNA reads TGTGCCAGCCAACAAGTCTCTGGAAACACCATATATTTT. Translated: CASQQVSGNTIYF.

The chain employs TRBV11-3 and TRBJ1-1, with D perhaps TRBD1 (5 bases). The CDR3 length is 17 residues. The V gene lost 1 base and the J gene lost 1 base, with 16 bases spanning the gap. CDR1 is SGHNT and CDR2 is YENEEA in the germline V gene. In nucleotides, the CDR3 is TGTGCCAGCAGCTTAGGGGTCCCAAGGGGCGAGAACACTGAAGCTTTCTTT. Its translation: CASSLGVPRGENTEAFF.

The gene calls are TRBV5-1 and TRBJ2-7, with 10 bases matching TRBD2. V shed 0 bases, J shed 6 bases, and the junction held 12 bases outside the gene matches. Germline-derived CDR1 and CDR2 are SGHRS and YFSETQ. This CDR3 has 17 residues. This chain's CDR3 is CASSLGGKAGGRGEQYF. CDR3 bases: TGCGCCAGCAGCTTGGGAGGCAAAGCGGGGGGGCGAGGCGAGCAGTACTTC.

The chain combines TRBV7-2 with TRBJ1-1; 7 bases line up with TRBD1. The CDR3 contains 14 residues. Trimming cost V 3 bases and J 6 bases; bases outside gene matches: 7. CDR1 is SGHTA and CDR2 is FQGNSA in the germline V gene. CDR3 nucleotides: TGTGCCAGCAGCTTTTTGACAGGGAATGCTGAAGCTTTCTTT. Translation gives CASSFLTGNAEAFF.

V gene TRBV7-5 combines with J gene TRBJ2-6; TRBD1, the table's D call, was not compared with the DNA. TRBV7-5 is listed as a pseudogene. The CDR3 is 15 residues long. The CDR3 DNA is TGTGCCAGAAGCTCTAGGGGCTCTGGGGCCAACGTCCTGACTTTC. Protein product: CARSSRGSGANVLTF.

V is TRBV27 and J is TRBJ1-1; D unresolved. CDR3 size: 14 residues. From germline, CDR1 is MNHEY and CDR2 SMNVEV (reference sequence). V shed 1 base and J shed 2 bases, with 8 bases lying between them. The CDR3 nucleotides read TGTGCCAGCAGTTTATGGGGTCTAAACACTGAAGCTTTCTTT. This gives the protein CASSLWGLNTEAFF.

V usage is TRBV28 and J usage is TRBJ2-7; either TRBD1 or TRBD2 may supply D (5 bases each). Germline values: CDR1 MDHEN, CDR2 SYDVKM. V was trimmed by 7 bases and J by 7 bases, leaving 32 bases between them. The CDR3 runs 18 residues. CDR3 region: CASISPGNRGLGQGEQYF. CDR3 DNA sequence: TGTGCCAGCATCTCTCCGGGGAACCGGGGCCTAGGGCAGGGAGAGCAGTACTTC.

The rearrangement links TRBV9 to TRBJ2-1, with 11 bases aligning to TRBD2. The J segment lost 0 bases and the V segment lost 4 bases, leaving 9 bases of the junction unmatched. From germline, CDR1 is SGDLS and CDR2 YYNGEE. The CDR3 consists of 18 residues. Here the CDR3 reads CASSLTSGGPSSYNEQFF. The DNA of the CDR3 is TGTGCCAGCAGCCTAACTAGCGGGGGCCCGAGCTCCTACAATGAGCAGTTCTTC.